This T cell receptor beta chain was recorded in a study of CD8 T cells in Susac syndrome. Germline CDR1 is MDHEN and CDR2 is SYDVKM. Trimming left V 3 bases short and J 5 bases short, with 3 bases between. The CDR3 is 11 amino acids. Random-hexamer reverse transcription was applied to about 0.5 to 1 ug RNA. TCRdb redid the calling of the immunoSEQ multiplex PCR reads with MiXCR, one entry per CDR3 protein. Of around 100,000 distinct CDR3 sequences listed, 95% were seen once; the top ten hold 0.3%. Study-wide findings and caveats: Peak Susac CD8+ clonal expansion occurred in TEMRA cells and active patients.

On this clonotype: Its specificity is not known.

Sequenced: CD8+ T cells from PBMCs. V is TRBV28 and J is TRBJ2-3; D is ambiguous. The receptor comes from a human donor with Susac syndrome. This CDR3 is CASSFEDTQYF. DNA of the CDR3: TGTGCCAGCAGTTTTGAAGATACGCAGTATTTT.